This TCR beta chain was sequenced during a study of control samples from healthy donors and cancer patients. CDR3 size: 15 residues. Germline CDR1 SQVTM, CDR2 ANQGSEA. Germline trimming cut 3 bases from V and 5 bases from J; bases unmatched to any gene: 4. This clone was observed a handful of times. Generated by immunoSEQ multiplex PCR, the TCRdb table keeps only in-frame clones and is missing some. There are about 170,000 clones in the sample; 85% to 90% occur only once, and 4.5% to 6% lies in the top ten. The source is a woman in her twenties or thirties in good health. The chain recombines TRBV29-1 with TRBJ2-3; TRBD2 aligns across 14 bases. Sequenced input: blood. The CDR3 region has the DNA TGCAGCGTTGAGGGACTAGCGGGAGTATTAGATACGCAGTATTTT. Protein sequence: CSVEGLAGVLDTQYF.